The next 21 T cell receptor beta chains were all read from a single sample in a study of blood T cell repertoires in COVID-19. Method: immunoSEQ multiplex PCR; TCRdb's copy keeps in-frame clones and lacks some. Of about 88,000 clones in the sample, 75% to 90% are singletons; the top ten hold 15%. Sequenced input: peripheral blood. These receptors all come from a male donor with acute or convalescent COVID-19.

J is TRBJ1-2 and V is TRBV3-1 (or the pseudogene TRBV3-2); the D is unclear. V dropped 1 base and J dropped 3 bases, with 6 bases sitting between them. CDR3 length: 13 residues. In germline, CDR1 is LGHDT, CDR2 YNNKEL (reference sequence). CDR3 in DNA: TGTGCCAGCAGCCAAGTGGCACACTATGGCTACACCTTC. Amino acids: CASSQVAHYGYTF.

This rearrangement joins TRBV7-6 to TRBJ2-6; the match to TRBD2 covers 11 bases. V shed 5 bases, J shed 4 bases, and the junction held 10 bases outside the gene matches. The CDR3 sequence is 18 residues long. Germline lookup yields CDR1 SGHVS and CDR2 FNYEAQ. CDR3 DNA sequence: TGTGCCAGCAGCGGGCCTAGCGGGGGGCCGCGGGGGGCCAACGTCCTGACTTTC. Protein: CASSGPSGGPRGANVLTF.

The chain employs TRBV6-5 and TRBJ2-1, with 10 bases lining up with TRBD2. The V gene end was trimmed by 3 bases and the J gene end by 9 bases; junction bases not matched to a gene: 8. Germline V gives CDR1 MNHEY, CDR2 SVGAGI. The CDR3 has 15 residues. CDR3 sequence reads: CASSYQAGGRGEQFF. CDR3 in DNA: TGTGCCAGCAGTTATCAAGCGGGGGGGCGTGGTGAGCAGTTCTTC.

The chain employs TRBV15 and TRBJ1-1, with TRBD1 as a possible D gene (6 bases). CDR1 is LNHNV, CDR2 YYDKDF, per germline (reference sequence). The CDR3 covers 14 residues. Trimming left V 1 base short and J 2 bases short, with 8 bases between. The chain's CDR3 is CATSRGGGNTEAFF. CDR3 coding DNA: TGTGCCACCAGCAGAGGGGGGGGCAACACTGAAGCTTTCTTT.

The V and J genes are TRBV27 and TRBJ2-7; 14 nucleotides line up with TRBD2. Germline V gives CDR1 MNHEY, CDR2 SMNVEV (reference sequence). This CDR3 has 16 amino acids. After removal of 3 bases from V and 4 bases from J, the junction contained 5 bases not matched to a gene. The CDR3 here is CASSLGTSGGTYEQYF. CDR3 nucleotide sequence: TGTGCCAGCAGTTTGGGGACTAGCGGGGGTACTTACGAGCAGTACTTC.

This chain uses TRBV7-9 with TRBJ1-2; D not resolved. There are 13 residues in the CDR3. V was cut by 5 bases and J by 6 bases, with 13 bases left in between. Germline V gives CDR1 SEHNR, CDR2 FQNEAQ (reference sequence). The CDR3 region has the DNA TGTGCCAGCAGCCCGCCGGGGAGTGATGGCTACACCTTC. The encoded protein is CASSPPGSDGYTF.

This sequence joins TRBV7-9 and TRBJ2-1; tentatively, D is TRBD2 (7 bases). Germline V gene sequence: CDR1 SEHNR, CDR2 FQNEAQ (reference sequence). This CDR3 spans 16 amino acids. The ends were cut back, 5 bases at V and 4 bases at J, with 18 bases in the middle. The CDR3 protein is CASSPPGASGYNEQFF. DNA of the CDR3: TGTGCCAGCAGCCCCCCAGGGGCTAGCGGTTACAATGAGCAGTTCTTC.

This rearrangement joins TRBV25-1 to TRBJ1-2; TRBD1 agrees at 10 bases. Looked up from germline, CDR1 is MGHDK and CDR2 is SYGVNS. The CDR3 is made up of 14 amino acids. V was clipped by 3 bases and J by 2 bases; unmatched bases: 0. For the CDR3, the DNA is TGTGCCAGCAGTGAGGGACAGGGGAACTATGGCTACACCTTC. This encodes CASSEGQGNYGYTF.

A few counts support this clone. The J gene is TRBJ1-3, the V gene TRBV19, with 8 bases identical to TRBD1. CDR3 length: 14 residues. Germline assignment: CDR1 LNHDA and CDR2 SQIVND (reference sequence). Unmatched junction bases numbered 6, after V lost 6 bases and J lost 5 bases. The CDR3 DNA reads TGTGCCAGTAGCCGTGGACAGGGAAGAAACACCATATATTTT. Translation: CASSRGQGRNTIYF.

V is TRBV10-3 and J is TRBJ1-4, with D perhaps TRBD1 (5 bases). Germline values: CDR1 ENHRY, CDR2 SYGVKD. V shed 6 bases and J shed 8 bases, with 13 bases lying between them. The length of the CDR3 is 13 residues. CDR3 DNA sequence: TGTGCCATCAGAGAACAGGAGCTCGAAAAACTGTTTTTT. It encodes CAIREQELEKLFF.

The chain has TRBV3-1 (or the pseudogene TRBV3-2) and TRBJ2-1, with TRBD1 matching over 7 bases. The CDR3 extends over 17 amino acids. J lost 2 bases, V lost 2 bases, and 9 bases had no gene match. Germline assignment: CDR1 LGHDT and CDR2 YNNKEL (reference sequence). CDR3 residues: CASSQLPTGATYNEQFF. The DNA for the CDR3 is TGTGCCAGCAGCCAACTTCCAACAGGGGCGACCTACAATGAGCAGTTCTTC.

The chain is built from TRBV10-3 and TRBJ2-3; 9 positions match TRBD1. CDR3 length: 15 residues. The germline V gene has CDR1 ENHRY and CDR2 SYGVKD. The J segment lost 3 bases and the V segment lost 4 bases, leaving 5 bases of the junction unmatched. CDR3 sequence reads: CAISAGTGRTDTQYF. The CDR3 DNA reads as TGTGCCATCAGTGCCGGGACAGGGAGGACAGATACGCAGTATTTT.

This chain joins TRBV5-1 and TRBJ2-5; 9 bases align to TRBD2. There are 15 residues in the CDR3. The V and J ends lost 4 bases and 6 bases, in that order; junction bases with no gene match: 10. Looked up from germline, CDR1 is SGHRS and CDR2 is YFSETQ. The CDR3 region has the DNA TGCGCCAGCAGCCCTGGACTAGCGTCTGGTCAGACCCAGTACTTC. Translated: CASSPGLASGQTQYF. The whole variable domain, remainder taken from reference TRBV5-1 and TRBJ2-5, is KAGVTQTPRYLIKTRGQQVTLSCSPISGHRSVSWYQQTPGQGLQFLFEYFSETQRNKGNFPGRFSGRQFSNSRSEMNVSTLELGDSALYLCASSPGLASGQTQYFGPGTRLLVL.

This CDR3 reads CASSRDRGSETQYF. The CDR3, as DNA: TGCGCCAGCAGCCGGGACAGGGGGTCGGAGACCCAGTACTTC. The V and J genes are TRBV4-1 and TRBJ2-5; 11 bases align to TRBD1. V lost 4 bases and J lost 5; bases outside the gene matches: 3. CDR3 length: 14 residues. Germline assignment: CDR1 MGHRA and CDR2 YSYEKL.

J is TRBJ2-2 and V is TRBV2; maybe TRBD1 (6 bases). The V end lost 6 bases, the J end lost 1 base, and 15 bases lay between the germline ends. The length of the CDR3 is 16 residues. Germline values: CDR1 SNHLY, CDR2 FYNNEI. The DNA of the CDR3 is TGTGCCAGCAGCCGAGCCCAGGGGAGGAACACCGGGGAGCTGTTTTTT. This gives the protein CASSRAQGRNTGELFF.

The chain links TRBV5-1 to TRBJ1-2; tentatively, D is TRBD1 (5 bases). CDR3 length: 13 amino acids. Germline V CDR1 and CDR2: SGHRS, YFSETQ. V lost 0 bases, J lost 5 bases, and 8 bases lay in between. The CDR3 is CASSLEGSYGYTF. The DNA for the CDR3 is TGCGCCAGCAGCTTGGAGGGGTCGTATGGCTACACCTTC.

A few counts support this clone. This chain connects TRBV24-1 to TRBJ1-4; D call uncertain. Germline CDR1 reads KGHDR; CDR2 reads SFDVKD. CDR3 length equals 13 residues. Trimming took 8 bases from V and 8 from J, leaving 14 bases between them. The CDR3 DNA follows: TGTGCCACCACTGGACCTCCGGGGGAAAAACTGTTTTTT. Amino acids: CATTGPPGEKLFF.

The chain has TRBV20-1 and TRBJ2-7; TRBD2 agrees at 12 bases. The CDR3 consists of 15 residues. The V and J ends lost 3 bases and 2 bases, in that order; junction bases with no gene match: 5. Per the germline V gene, CDR1 is DFQATT and CDR2 is SNEGSKA (reference sequence). CDR3 sequence: CSASGASGGAYEQYF. The CDR3 bases are TGCAGTGCTAGTGGTGCTAGCGGGGGGGCCTACGAGCAGTACTTC.

This chain joins TRBV11-2 and TRBJ2-7; D remains ambiguous. Germline V gene data show CDR1 as SGHAT and CDR2 as FQNNGV. The CDR3 runs to 11 residues. Trimming shortened V by 4 bases and J by 3 bases, and 4 bases separated the two germline ends. The chain's CDR3 is CASSSHYEQYF. In DNA form, the CDR3 reads TGTGCCAGCAGCTCCCACTACGAGCAGTACTTC.

This rearrangement joins TRBV19 to TRBJ2-1; 9 bases map to TRBD2. The CDR3 runs to 14 residues. Trimming took 4 bases from V and 9 from J; bases not matched to a gene: 7. Germline V gene data show CDR1 as LNHDA and CDR2 as SQIVND (reference sequence). CDR3 coding DNA: TGTGCCAGTAGTAGTCTAGCGGGGAGTGGTGAGCAGTTCTTC. This gives the protein CASSSLAGSGEQFF.

The sample holds a few counts of this clone. J is TRBJ1-4 and V is TRBV18, with D hard to call. Germline values: CDR1 KGHSH, CDR2 LQKENI. The V gene lost 3 bases and the J gene lost 4 bases, with 6 bases spanning the gap. The CDR3 length is 13 residues. The CDR3 here is CASSPSNNEKLFF. CDR3 nucleotides: TGTGCCAGCTCACCGAGCAATAATGAAAAACTGTTTTTT. Full variable domain (rest looked up from reference TRBV18 and TRBJ1-4): NAGVMQNPRHLVRRRGQEARLRCSPMKGHSHVYWYRQLPEEGLKFMVYLQKENIIDESGMPKERFSAEFPKEGPSILRIQQVVRGDSAAYFCASSPSNNEKLFFGSGTQLSVL.